Below are 21 T cell receptor beta chains sequenced from a single sample in a study of shared clonotypes between healthy human individuals. Profiled with immunoSEQ multiplex PCR; TCRdb holds only in-frame clones, not every one. The sample lists over a million clones, 98% occurring once. Sequencing was performed on naive CD4+ T cells sorted from blood. Subset specified: CD45RA+ positively selected. These TCRs come from a man between 25 and 39 years old in good health.

This sequence joins TRBV28 and TRBJ1-5; no clear D gene. CDR1 is MDHEN and CDR2 is SYDVKM in the germline V gene. V was cut by 7 bases and J by 8 bases, with 18 bases left in between. The CDR3 runs 14 residues. CDR3 bases: TGTGCCAGCACACCGGCGGGGAGGAAGGAGCCCCAGCATTTT. Protein product: CASTPAGRKEPQHF.

V usage is TRBV18 and J usage is TRBJ1-1; D is ambiguous. Trimming stripped 0 bases from V and 10 bases from J, with 21 bases between. The CDR3 runs 16 residues. Looked up from germline, CDR1 is KGHSH and CDR2 is LQKENI. The DNA for the CDR3 is TGTGCCAGCTCACCACCCTCACAGCCCGAAAACAGTGGAGCTTTCTTT. It translates to CASSPPSQPENSGAFF.

The V and J genes are TRBV29-1 and TRBJ2-1; no clear D gene. This CDR3 has 14 amino acids. Between the trimmed V and J ends, which lost 1 base and 1 base, there was a span of 8 bases. Germline CDR1 SQVTM, CDR2 ANQGSEA. In nucleotides, the CDR3 is TGCAGCGTTGAAGGGCTGCTTTCCTACAATGAGCAGTTCTTC. It is translated as CSVEGLLSYNEQFF.

This sequence joins TRBV5-1 and TRBJ2-7; D may match TRBD1 or TRBD2 (5 bases each). Trimming removed 4 bases at V and 5 bases at J, with 25 bases between. This CDR3 is built from 17 residues. Germline CDR1 SGHRS, CDR2 YFSETQ. Here the CDR3 DNA reads TGCGCCAGCAGCCCTGTGGTTCGGGGCGGCTATACGGACGAGCAGTACTTC. As protein: CASSPVVRGGYTDEQYF.

This rearrangement joins TRBV27 to TRBJ2-1; no reliable D call. The CDR3 is 12 residues long. Trimming took off 4 bases at V and 9 bases at J, with 10 bases between the two ends. Per germline, CDR1 MNHEY and CDR2 SMNVEV (reference sequence). CDR3 nucleotide sequence: TGTGCCAGCAGTTACCGGGCCGGTGAGCAGTTCTTC. It yields the protein CASSYRAGEQFF.

The V and J genes are TRBV6-4 and TRBJ2-7, with TRBD2 identical over 8 bases. CDR1 and CDR2 from the germline V gene are MRHNA and SNTAGT. Trimming at V came to 0 bases and at J to 5 bases, leaving 15 bases not matched to a gene. The CDR3 contains 18 residues. CDR3: CASSDSQFWSGSFNEQYF. Written as DNA, the CDR3 is TGTGCCAGCAGTGACTCCCAATTCTGGAGCGGGAGTTTCAACGAGCAGTACTTC.

V gene TRBV7-6 combines with J gene TRBJ1-3; 10 bases match TRBD1. CDR3 length equals 16 residues. Unmatched junction bases numbered 9, after V lost 4 bases and J lost 6 bases. In germline, CDR1 is SGHVS, CDR2 FNYEAQ. The CDR3 DNA reads as TGTGCCAGCAGCTCCCCGGGACAGGGGAGGGTAAACACCATATATTTT. Its protein is CASSSPGQGRVNTIYF.

The V call is TRBV9, the J call TRBJ2-1, with 11 nucleotides matching TRBD2. CDR1 and CDR2 from the germline V gene are SGDLS and YYNGEE. With 4 bases clipped from V and 7 bases from J, the junction kept 10 bases outside the gene matches. The CDR3 extends over 16 amino acids. Written as DNA, the CDR3 is TGTGCCAGCAGCACAGGGACTAGCGGATTTTCGAATGAGCAGTTCTTC. Protein: CASSTGTSGFSNEQFF.

The chain carries TRBV9 and TRBJ2-3, with D uncertain. Germline values: CDR1 SGDLS, CDR2 YYNGEE. V dropped 4 bases and J dropped 2 bases, with 8 bases sitting between them. CDR3 length equals 13 residues. The CDR3 sequence is CASSYQHTDTQYF. The DNA of the CDR3 is TGTGCCAGCAGCTATCAACACACAGATACGCAGTATTTT.

The rearrangement links TRBV19 to TRBJ1-4; maybe TRBD1 (5 bases). Trimming pared 4 bases from V and 2 bases from J, leaving 14 bases between. Germline CDR1 reads LNHDA; CDR2 reads SQIVND (reference sequence). The CDR3 is 16 residues long. CDR3 residues: CASSKDGGATNEKLFF. The CDR3 DNA sequence: TGTGCCAGTAGTAAGGACGGGGGAGCGACTAATGAAAAACTGTTTTTT.

The chain links TRBV9 to TRBJ1-4; no definite D call. CDR3 length: 14 residues. The germline V and J ends were trimmed by 0 bases and 7 bases, with 10 bases remaining between them. Per the germline V gene, CDR1 is SGDLS and CDR2 is YYNGEE. CDR3 DNA sequence: TGTGCCAGCAGCGTAGCAGCGTCAACTGAAAAACTGTTTTTT. Residues: CASSVAASTEKLFF.

The chain joins TRBV27 to TRBJ2-5; maybe TRBD2 (6 bases). Trimming removed 2 bases from V and 7 bases from J, with 20 bases in between. This CDR3 has 16 amino acids. Germline V gives CDR1 MNHEY, CDR2 SMNVEV (reference sequence). This CDR3 is CASSLKPGLPRGTQYF. The CDR3 coding sequence is TGTGCCAGCAGTTTAAAGCCCGGACTACCGAGAGGGACCCAGTACTTC.

The V and J genes are TRBV5-1 and TRBJ2-5, with TRBD1 matching over 7 bases. V lost 4 bases and J lost 5; bases outside the gene matches: 8. Germline V gene data show CDR1 as SGHRS and CDR2 as YFSETQ. This CDR3 is built from 14 residues. CDR3 loop: CASSTPRGTETQYF. DNA for the CDR3: TGCGCCAGCAGCACACCCAGGGGGACGGAGACCCAGTACTTC.

This chain uses TRBV5-1 with TRBJ2-1; D is ambiguous. The CDR3 consists of 14 residues. The V gene's germline CDR1 is SGHRS and CDR2 YFSETQ. V was clipped by 0 bases and J by 7 bases, with 11 bases between them. The CDR3 sequence: CASSLGPGTNEQFF. The CDR3 DNA reads as TGCGCCAGCAGCTTGGGCCCCGGTACGAATGAGCAGTTCTTC.

V is TRBV28 and J is TRBJ2-3; 8 bases are shared with TRBD2. The CDR3 totals 16 residues. The V segment lost 5 bases and the J segment 2 bases; nucleotides outside the gene matches: 9. Germline CDR1 is MDHEN and CDR2 is SYDVKM. CDR3 protein: CASSLAGRGVTDTQYF. The CDR3 region has the DNA TGTGCCAGCAGTCTCGCCGGGAGGGGGGTCACAGATACGCAGTATTTT.

Of note for this clone: In the same sample, other DNA sequences code for this CDR3. CDR3 in amino acids: CSVGTSGANVLTF. DNA of the CDR3: TGCAGCGTTGGAACTTCTGGGGCCAACGTCCTGACTTTC. The V gene is TRBV29-1, the J gene TRBJ2-6, with D uncertain. The ends were cut back, 4 bases at V and 1 base at J, with 5 bases in the middle. CDR1 and CDR2 (germline): SQVTM, ANQGSEA. This CDR3 has 13 amino acids. The entire variable domain, with the rest obtained from reference TRBV29-1 and TRBJ2-6, is as follows: SAVISQKPSRDICQRGTSLTIQCQVDSQVTMMFWYRQQPGQSLTLIATANQGSEATYESGFVIDKFPISRPNLTFSTLTVSNMSPEDSSIYLCSVGTSGANVLTFGAGSRLTVL.

J is TRBJ2-7 and V is TRBV9; D might be TRBD2 (6 bases). Trimming removed 0 bases at V and 7 bases at J, with 20 bases between. Germline assignment: CDR1 SGDLS and CDR2 YYNGEE. The CDR3 extends over 16 amino acids. CDR3 coding DNA: TGTGCCAGCAGCGTAGATCGAGGGGCCTTAGGGAGGGAGCAGTACTTC. This codes for CASSVDRGALGREQYF.

The CDR3 reads CASSLAGGHLLMNTEAFF. The CDR3 DNA is TGCGCCAGCAGCTTGGCCGGGGGACACCTCCTGATGAACACTGAAGCTTTCTTT. The chain recombines TRBV5-1 with TRBJ1-1; TRBD1 is a possible D gene (6 bases). The CDR3 has 18 amino acids. Germline V gene sequence: CDR1 SGHRS, CDR2 YFSETQ. The V end was cut by 0 bases, the J end by 0 bases, with 18 bases between.

This chain joins TRBV5-1 and TRBJ2-3, with D possibly TRBD1 on 5 matching bases. The length of the CDR3 is 14 residues. Germline V gives CDR1 SGHRS, CDR2 YFSETQ. Trimming took 2 bases from V and 5 from J, leaving 12 bases between them. The DNA of the CDR3 is TGCGCCAGCAGCTTTCGACAGCTTGAAGATACGCAGTATTTT. Its translation is CASSFRQLEDTQYF.

This clone appeared a single time. The gene calls are TRBV5-6 and TRBJ1-5; the D gene is possibly TRBD1 (6 bases). CDR3 length: 15 amino acids. The ends were cut back, 4 bases at V and 3 bases at J, with 14 bases in the middle. CDR1 is SGHDT and CDR2 is YYEEEE in the germline V gene. CDR3 protein: CASSGWGTPNQPQHF. The CDR3 region has the DNA TGTGCCAGCAGCGGATGGGGGACACCCAATCAGCCCCAGCATTTT.

This sequence joins TRBV27 and TRBJ2-5; 9 bases are shared with TRBD2. Per germline, CDR1 MNHEY and CDR2 SMNVEV (reference sequence). The J segment lost 2 bases and the V segment lost 5 bases, leaving 9 bases of the junction unmatched. CDR3 length equals 16 residues. This CDR3 is CASSRITSGFQETQYF. In DNA form, the CDR3 reads TGTGCCAGCAGTAGGATTACTAGCGGGTTTCAAGAGACCCAGTACTTC.